The source of this T cell receptor beta chain is a study of CD8+ T cells in alopecia areata. Trimming removed 4 bases from V and 5 bases from J; junction bases left unmatched: 7. CDR3 length: 14 residues. The V gene's germline CDR1 is SQVTM and CDR2 ANQGSEA. Study results and limitations: Greater clonality was observed in lesional scalp samples, especially alopecia totalis/universalis, versus normal scalp.

Investigators isolated RNA and reverse transcribed it into cDNA to act as the sequencing template. Clones were sequenced by immunoSEQ multiplex PCR, and TCRdb holds only the in-frame ones, with some missing. Of around 210,000 clones listed, 64% are singletons. This sample's treatment: oral pan-JAK inhibitor, 5-10 mg twice daily. A FACSAria was used to sort CD4+ and CD8+ T cells. These cells came from PBMCs. Comments on this clone: Its antigen is undetermined.

Specimen: CD4+ T cells sorted from blood, collected at week 4, from a patient treated with tofacitinib. The V call is TRBV29-1, the J call TRBJ1-2; 10 bases line up with TRBD1. This TCR was sampled from a human donor with alopecia areata. The CDR3 region is CSVAGDRGLYGYTF. CDR3 sequence (DNA): TGCAGCGTTGCCGGGGACAGGGGATTATATGGCTACACCTTC.